The rows below give T cell receptor beta chains drawn from one sample of a study of cytomegalovirus exposure and HLA in healthy donors. Repertoires were generated with immunoSEQ multiplex PCR, while TCRdb's copy carries only in-frame clones and drops some. This table has 150,000 to 200,000 clones, approximately 79% appearing once. Sequences were obtained from PBMCs. The receptors here all came from a man aged 35 to 55 in good health and CMV-seropositive. CDR3s include the opening cysteine and the closing phenylalanine or tryptophan. D genes are given only for firm matches.

J gene,V gene,D gene,CDR3 protein
TRBJ2-3,TRBV12-5,NA,CASGTLTRTDTQYF
TRBJ1-2,TRBV10-1,TRBD1,CASSYGTGYGYTF
TRBJ2-1,TRBV20-1,NA,CSARVGNEQFF
TRBJ2-7,TRBV6-6,TRBD2,CASTPAGTSTSYEQYF
TRBJ1-2,TRBV27,TRBD1,CASSPRQGSIPYGYTF
TRBJ2-2,TRBV2,NA,CASSFGSGTGELFF
TRBJ2-2,TRBV9,NA,CASSVVPGTLAGELFF
TRBJ2-7,TRBV5-1,NA,CASSLAGELKYF
TRBJ2-5,TRBV19,NA,CASSIRSGGETQYF
TRBJ1-1,TRBV10-1,TRBD1,CASSELGQPYTEAFF
TRBJ2-6,TRBV7-3,NA,CASSPVGGTGANVLTF
TRBJ2-7,TRBV2,NA,CASSEALRYLEQYF
TRBJ2-7,TRBV7-9,TRBD1,CASSLDLGTGAYEQYF
TRBJ2-2,TRBV7-8,TRBD2,CASSFVSGRVTGELFF
TRBJ2-7,TRBV28,TRBD1,CASSLGQGESYEQYF
TRBJ2-3,TRBV2,NA,CASSAREKSTDTQYF